This T cell receptor (beta chain) was retrieved from a study of siplizumab effects on memory and regulatory T cells. Broader study findings: Controls had around 27% Treg-derived mappable alloreactive CD4+ clones on average, versus less than 70% with siplizumab. Only a minority of proliferating CD4+ or CD8+ clones had an assignable naive or memory phenotype, with roughly 80-97% lacking one. Whether proliferating Tregs in siplizumab cultures suppress was not functionally confirmed.

Concerning this clone itself: Its antigen is unknown.

Measured with immunoSEQ multiplex PCR; TCRdb has only the in-frame clones, and not every one. This table holds 90,000 to 130,000 clones, roughly 92% found once. Trimming took off 5 bases at V and 14 bases at J, with 18 bases between the two ends. This CDR3 is 12 amino acids long. Per the germline V gene, CDR1 is LNHDA and CDR2 is SQIVND (reference sequence). The V gene is TRBV19, the J gene TRBJ1-1, with D perhaps matching TRBD1 (6 bases). Sequenced input: CD4+ T cells sorted from blood. This TCR was recovered from a human donor in good health. The CDR3 DNA follows: TGTGCCAGTAGTGTCGACAGGATGTGGCGCTTCTTT. It is translated as CASSVDRMWRFF.